A few counts support the clone carrying this TCR beta chain. Its antigen is still unknown. The V gene end was trimmed by 3 bases and the J gene end by 3 bases; junction bases not matched to a gene: 10. Germline CDR1 is DFQATT and CDR2 is SNEGSKA (reference sequence). This CDR3 comprises 16 residues. No fewer than 7 million PBMCs went into each sample. The data originate from a study of blood T cells in healthy people across ages. Regarding the study as a whole: Possibly, changes in expanded clonotypes were confounded because donor CMV status was unknown. Among long-lived donors, naive CD4+ cells were more numerous and diversity higher than in aged donors.

Alongside a J-beta primer mix, a sample-barcoded 5' primer served in a second PCR lasting roughly 7 to 12 cycles. TCRdb re-derived calls from the 5' RACE reads in MiXCR, one entry per CDR3 protein. The sample consists of more than 1.4 million distinct CDR3 sequences, roughly 40% of them appearing once. The TCR originated in a woman aged 18 to 35 in good health. The rearrangement links TRBV20-1 to TRBJ2-3; 9 bases match TRBD2. Sequencing input: blood. CDR3 DNA: TGCAGTGCTAGGGCCCCGGTAGCGGGGGCGACAGATACGCAGTATTTT. Translation: CSARAPVAGATDTQYF.